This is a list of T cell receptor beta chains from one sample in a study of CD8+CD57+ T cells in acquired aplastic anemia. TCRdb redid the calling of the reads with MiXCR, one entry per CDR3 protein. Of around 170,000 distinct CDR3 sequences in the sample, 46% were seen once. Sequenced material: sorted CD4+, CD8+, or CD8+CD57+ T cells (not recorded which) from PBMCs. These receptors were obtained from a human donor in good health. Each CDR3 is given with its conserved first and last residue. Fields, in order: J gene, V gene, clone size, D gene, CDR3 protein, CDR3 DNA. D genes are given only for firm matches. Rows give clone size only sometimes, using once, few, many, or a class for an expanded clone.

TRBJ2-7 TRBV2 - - CASSEAQTTLGELNEQYF TGTGCCAGCAGTGAAGCCCAAACTACATTAGGGGAATTGAACGAGCAGTACTTC
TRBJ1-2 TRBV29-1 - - CSVDISRQDAYGYTF TGCAGCGTTGATATTTCAAGACAGGACGCCTATGGCTACACCTTC
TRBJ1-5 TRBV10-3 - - CAISESGGSQPQHF TGTGCCATCAGTGAGTCGGGGGGTAGTCAGCCCCAGCATTTT
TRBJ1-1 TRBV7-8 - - CASSLSKGAEAFF TGTGCCAGCAGCTTATCGAAGGGAGCTGAAGCTTTCTTT
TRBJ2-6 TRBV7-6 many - CASSSTPGANVLTF TGTGCCAGCAGCTCGACTCCTGGGGCCAACGTCCTGACTTTC
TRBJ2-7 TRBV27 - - CASSFSWDLPTYEQYF TGTGCCAGCAGTTTTTCTTGGGACCTACCGACCTACGAGCAGTACTTC
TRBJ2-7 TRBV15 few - CATSRVRVSEQYF TGTGCCACCAGCAGAGTCAGGGTAAGCGAGCAGTACTTC
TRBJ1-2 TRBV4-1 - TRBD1 CASSPFWTGAGYGYTF TGCGCCAGCAGCCCGTTTTGGACAGGGGCTGGCTATGGCTACACCTTC
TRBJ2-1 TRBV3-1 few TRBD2 CASSQAGSGNYEQFF TGTGCCAGCAGCCAAGCTGGTAGCGGGAACTATGAGCAGTTCTTC
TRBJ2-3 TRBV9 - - CASSGGRGDTDTQYF TGTGCCAGCAGCGGGGGCAGGGGGGACACAGATACGCAGTATTTT
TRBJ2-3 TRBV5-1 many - CASSSDGRSTDTQYF TGCGCCAGCAGCTCGGACGGTAGGAGCACAGATACGCAGTATTTT
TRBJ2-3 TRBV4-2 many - CASSQDRTTTDTQYF TGTGCCAGCAGCCAAGATCGGACTACCACAGATACGCAGTATTTT
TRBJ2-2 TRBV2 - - CASTQSGPNTGELFF TGTGCCAGCACCCAATCTGGTCCGAACACCGGGGAGCTGTTTTTT
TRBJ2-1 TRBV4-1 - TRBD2 CASSQDEAGGRNEQFF TGCGCCAGCAGCCAAGATGAGGCGGGGGGGCGGAATGAGCAGTTCTTC
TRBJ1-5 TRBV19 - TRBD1 CACSMGKAGGYQPQHF TGTGCCTGTAGTATGGGAAAGGCAGGGGGCTATCAGCCCCAGCATTTT
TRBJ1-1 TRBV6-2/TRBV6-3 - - CASITIRVNTEASF TGTGCCAGCATAACGATCAGGGTGAACACTGAAGCTTCCTTT
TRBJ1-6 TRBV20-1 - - CSECIWSSYNSPLHF TGCAGTGAATGTATTTGGAGCTCCTATAATTCACCCCTCCACTTT
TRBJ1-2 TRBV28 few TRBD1 CASRTGQGAYGYTF TGTGCCAGCAGAACTGGACAGGGGGCCTATGGCTACACCTTC
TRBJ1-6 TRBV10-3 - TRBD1 CAIRGTGWTPLHF TGTGCCATCAGGGGGACAGGGTGGACACCCCTCCACTTT
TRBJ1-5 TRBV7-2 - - CASSRGANQPQHF TGTGCCAGCAGTCGGGGGGCCAATCAGCCCCAGCATTTT
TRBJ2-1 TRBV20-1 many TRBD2 CSARTGTSGAHNEQFF TGCAGTGCTAGAACCGGGACTAGCGGGGCTCACAATGAGCAGTTCTTC
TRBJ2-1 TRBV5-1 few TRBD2 CASSLGRGLITSGRGEQFF TGCGCCAGCAGCTTGGGCAGGGGGTTAATAACTAGCGGGAGGGGTGAGCAGTTCTTC
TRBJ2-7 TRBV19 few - CASSLVVSYEQYF TGTGCCAGTAGTTTGGTCGTATCCTACGAGCAGTACTTC
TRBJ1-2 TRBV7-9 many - CASSIDYGYTF TGTGCCAGCAGTATCGATTATGGCTACACCTTC
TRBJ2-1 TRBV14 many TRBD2 CASSHGVGTSGRRGYNEQFF TGTGCCAGCAGCCATGGGGTCGGGACTAGCGGGAGAAGGGGCTACAATGAGCAGTTCTTC
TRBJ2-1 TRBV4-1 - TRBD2 CASSQRDPQLAGDPNEQFF TGCGCCAGCAGCCAAAGGGACCCCCAACTAGCGGGAGATCCCAATGAGCAGTTCTTC
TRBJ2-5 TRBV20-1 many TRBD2 CSATRLAGGPGETQYF TGCAGTGCCACAAGACTAGCGGGAGGGCCCGGGGAGACCCAGTACTTC
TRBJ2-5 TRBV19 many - CASRENYQETQYF TGTGCCAGTAGGGAGAATTACCAAGAGACCCAGTACTTC
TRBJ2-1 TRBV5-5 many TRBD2 CASSSGSTSASYNEQFF TGTGCCAGCAGTTCTGGGTCGACTAGCGCATCCTACAATGAGCAGTTCTTC
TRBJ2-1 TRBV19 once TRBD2 CASSTTSGSFNEQFF TGTGCCAGTAGTACCACTAGCGGGAGCTTCAATGAGCAGTTCTTC
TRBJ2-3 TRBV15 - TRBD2 CATSRQRTSATDTQYF TGCGCCACCAGCAGACAACGGACTAGCGCGACAGATACGCAGTATTTT
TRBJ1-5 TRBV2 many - CASSERWDGTPQHF TGTGCCAGCAGTGAAAGGTGGGATGGTACGCCCCAGCATTTT
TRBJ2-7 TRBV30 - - CAWSVATKRYQYF TGTGCCTGGAGTGTCGCAACAAAAAGATATCAGTACTTC
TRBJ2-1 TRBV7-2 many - CASRQQGYNEQFF TGTGCCAGCAGACAACAGGGATACAATGAGCAGTTCTTC
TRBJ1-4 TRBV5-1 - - CASSPLARNEKLFF TGCGCCAGCAGCCCTCTAGCTCGAAATGAAAAACTGTTTTTT
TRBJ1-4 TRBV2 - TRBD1 CASSPGGLSNEKLFF TGTGCCAGCAGTCCAGGGGGCTTGTCTAATGAAAAACTGTTTTTT
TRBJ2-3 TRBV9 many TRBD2 CASSLYPGLAVSTDTQYF TGTGCCAGCAGCCTTTACCCGGGACTAGCGGTGAGCACAGATACGCAGTATTTT
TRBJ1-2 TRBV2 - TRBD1 CASSEGTGGGYTF TGTGCCAGCAGTGAGGGGACAGGGGGCGGCTACACCTTC
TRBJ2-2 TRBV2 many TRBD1 CASSILGDRATGELFF TGTGCCAGCAGTATCCTCGGGGACAGGGCCACCGGGGAGCTGTTTTTT
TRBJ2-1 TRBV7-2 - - CASSAAIFNEQFF TGTGCCAGCAGCGCGGCCATCTTCAATGAGCAGTTCTTC
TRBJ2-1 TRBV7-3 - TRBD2 CASSSKREDNEQFF TGTGCCAGCAGCTCGAAGCGGGAGGACAATGAGCAGTTCTTC
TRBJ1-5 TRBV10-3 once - CAISQTGSNQPQHF TGTGCCATCAGCCAGACAGGTAGCAATCAGCCCCAGCATTTT
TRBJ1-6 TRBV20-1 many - CSAREQFNSPLHF TGCAGTGCTAGAGAACAGTTTAATTCACCCCTCCACTTT
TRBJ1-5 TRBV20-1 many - CSARAHNQPQHF TGCAGTGCTAGAGCCCACAATCAGCCCCAGCATTTT
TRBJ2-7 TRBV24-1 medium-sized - CATSDLPGKQHF TGTGCCACCAGTGATTTGCCGGGGAAACAGCACTTC
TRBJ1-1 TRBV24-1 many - CATRRNWVVITEAFF TGTGCCACCCGGCGGAATTGGGTTGTTATCACTGAAGCTTTCTTT
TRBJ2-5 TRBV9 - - CASSAAGLETQYF TGTGCCAGCAGTGCGGCGGGGCTGGAGACCCAGTACTTC
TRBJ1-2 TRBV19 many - CASSMGENYGYTF TGTGCCAGTAGTATGGGGGAAAACTATGGCTACACCTTC
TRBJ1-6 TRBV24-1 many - CATSDYSPLHF TGTGCCACCAGTGATTATTCACCCCTCCACTTT
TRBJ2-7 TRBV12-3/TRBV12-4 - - CASSLRGVVDF TGTGCCAGCAGTTTACGGGGTGTGGTTGACTTC
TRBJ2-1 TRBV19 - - CASRSILRGDDEQFF TGTGCCAGTAGATCCATACTCAGGGGGGACGATGAGCAGTTCTTC
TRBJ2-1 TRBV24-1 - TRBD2 CATSDSRLAGGPGNEQFF TGTGCCACCAGTGATTCCCGACTAGCGGGAGGGCCGGGAAATGAGCAGTTCTTC